The 6 T cell receptor beta chains below all came from one sample that was sequenced in a study of CD8 T cells in ankylosing spondylitis. TCRdb analysed the 5' RACE reads with MiXCR anew, one entry per CDR3 protein. The data contain approximately 290,000 distinct CDR3 sequences, roughly 20% of them singletons. The sequencing sample was made of blood, either unsorted or a sorted T cell fraction (not recorded which). These receptors all come from a female donor with ankylosing spondylitis or in good health (not recorded which).

The chain links TRBV9 to TRBJ2-1, with TRBD2 identical over 10 bases. With 4 bases clipped from V and 9 bases from J, the junction kept 7 bases outside the gene matches. This CDR3 is built from 14 residues. CDR1 and CDR2 (germline): SGDLS, YYNGEE. CDR3 nucleotides: TGTGCCAGCAGCACCCGGACTAGCGGCGGTGAGCAGTTCTTC. As protein: CASSTRTSGGEQFF.

The J gene is TRBJ2-1, the V gene TRBV6-1; D gene unclear. CDR1 is MNHNS, CDR2 SASEGT, per germline. CDR3 length equals 13 residues. Between the trimmed V and J ends, which lost 6 bases and 9 bases, there was a span of 15 bases. Here the CDR3 DNA reads TGTGCCAGCAGAGATATTGCGTCGCGTGAGCAGTTCTTC. It yields the protein CASRDIASREQFF.

This clonotype was seen a few times. In DNA form, the CDR3 reads TGTGCCACCAACACCAAGGGGTGGGCGAGTGAGCAGTTCTTC. It specifies CATNTKGWASEQFF. The chain carries TRBV24-1 and TRBJ2-1; D might be TRBD1 (5 bases). Trimming took off 8 bases at V and 9 bases at J, with 19 bases between the two ends. Germline V gene data show CDR1 as KGHDR and CDR2 as SFDVKD. The CDR3 totals 14 residues.

The DNA for the CDR3 is TGTGCCAGCAGCTTGGGGATTAGCAATCAGCCCCAGCATTTT. Translated, it gives CASSLGISNQPQHF. This chain connects TRBV28 to TRBJ1-5; no clear D gene. The CDR3 runs 14 residues. Germline V gene sequence: CDR1 MDHEN, CDR2 SYDVKM. The V and J ends lost 6 bases and 0 bases respectively, with 9 bases between them.

This clonotype was seen more than once but under ten times. J is TRBJ1-2 and V is TRBV29-1, with TRBD1 as a possible D gene (6 bases). The V gene lost 6 bases and the J gene lost 0 bases, with 17 bases spanning the gap. The CDR3 is 15 amino acids. CDR1 is SQVTM, CDR2 ANQGSEA, per germline. CDR3 DNA sequence: TGCAGCGTGGGGAACAGGGCCGGAACTAACTATGGCTACACCTTC. It specifies CSVGNRAGTNYGYTF.

This chain uses TRBV3-1 with TRBJ1-2, with TRBD1 identical over 7 bases. J lost 0 bases, V lost 0 bases, and 4 bases had no gene match. CDR3 size: 16 residues. Germline CDR1 LGHDT, CDR2 YNNKEL (reference sequence). The CDR3 nucleotides are TGTGCCAGCAGCCAAGATTCGACAGGGTCTAACTATGGCTACACCTTC. Encoded protein: CASSQDSTGSNYGYTF.